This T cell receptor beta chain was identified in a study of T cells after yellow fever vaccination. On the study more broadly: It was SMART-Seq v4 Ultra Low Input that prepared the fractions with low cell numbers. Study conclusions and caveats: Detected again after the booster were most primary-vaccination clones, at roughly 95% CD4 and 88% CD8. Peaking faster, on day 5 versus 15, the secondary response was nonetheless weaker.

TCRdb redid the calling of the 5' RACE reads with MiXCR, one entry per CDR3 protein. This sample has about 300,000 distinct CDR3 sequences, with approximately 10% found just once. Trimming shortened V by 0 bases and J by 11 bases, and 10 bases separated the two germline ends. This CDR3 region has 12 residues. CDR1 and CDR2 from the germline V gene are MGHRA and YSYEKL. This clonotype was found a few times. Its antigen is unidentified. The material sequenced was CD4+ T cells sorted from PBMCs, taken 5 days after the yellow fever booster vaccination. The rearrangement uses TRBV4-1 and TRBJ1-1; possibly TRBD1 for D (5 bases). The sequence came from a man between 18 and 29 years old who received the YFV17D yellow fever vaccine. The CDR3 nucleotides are TGCGCCAGCAGCCAAGAGTCCAGGGTGGCTTTCTTT. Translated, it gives CASSQESRVAFF.